The next 6 T cell receptor beta chains were all read from a single sample in a study of shared clonotypes between healthy human individuals. Using immunoSEQ multiplex PCR, the repertoire was profiled, and TCRdb retains in-frame clones only, with some absent. The data contain under 1,100,000 clones, about 70% of them singletons. Sequenced material: memory CD4+ T cells sorted from blood. Subset denoted: CD45RA-negative fraction. The source of these receptors is a man between 18 and 29 years old in good health.

This clone has more than one count but fewer than ten. This chain links TRBV4-1 with TRBJ1-6; 8 bases fit TRBD1. Germline loops: CDR1 MGHRA, CDR2 YSYEKL. The J segment lost 12 bases and the V segment lost 0 bases, leaving 10 bases of the junction unmatched. CDR3 length: 16 residues. The CDR3 loop is CASSQDRGQASQPLHF. In nucleotides, the CDR3 is TGCGCCAGCAGCCAAGATCGGGGACAGGCGTCTCAACCCCTCCACTTT.

The DNA of the CDR3 is TGTGCCAGTAGATCCGGAGAGAACAGGGACGAGCAGTACTTC. It is translated as CASRSGENRDEQYF. The J gene is TRBJ2-7, the V gene TRBV19; weak D call: TRBD1 (6 bases). The CDR3 loop spans 14 amino acids. Per the germline V gene, CDR1 is LNHDA and CDR2 is SQIVND (reference sequence). With 6 bases removed from V and 5 bases from J, the gap between germline ends came to 17 bases.

V and J are TRBV7-2 and TRBJ1-6; possibly TRBD1 for D (6 bases). V was trimmed by 6 bases and J by 6 bases, leaving 15 bases between them. Germline V gene lookup returns CDR1 SGHTA and CDR2 FQGNSA. This CDR3 is 15 amino acids long. The CDR3 nucleotides read TGTGCCAGCAGGACGATGACAGGACCTAATTCACCCCTCCACTTT. Protein sequence: CASRTMTGPNSPLHF.

This clone was seen once. This chain joins TRBV28 and TRBJ1-2, with no clear D. Germline V gives CDR1 MDHEN, CDR2 SYDVKM. CDR3 size: 10 residues. Trimming removed 8 bases at V and 5 bases at J, with 6 bases between. CDR3 in amino acids: CASADYGYTF. CDR3 in DNA: TGTGCCAGCGCAGATTATGGCTACACCTTC.

The genes are TRBV6-5 and TRBJ2-5; TRBD1 matches 7 bases. The CDR3 length is 15 residues. Germline CDR1 is MNHEY and CDR2 is SVGAGI. Trimming removed 8 bases from V and 5 bases from J; junction bases left unmatched: 14. For the CDR3, the DNA is TGTGCCAGCGCCCGCGCGACAGGGATATCCGAGACCCAGTACTTC. As protein: CASARATGISETQYF.

Here the CDR3 DNA reads TGTGCCAGCAGTGAAGGACAGTCGAACACTGAAGCTTTCTTT. The encoded protein is CASSEGQSNTEAFF. The J gene is TRBJ1-1, the V gene TRBV25-1, with a tentative D call TRBD1 (6 bases). Germline values: CDR1 MGHDK, CDR2 SYGVNS. There are 14 residues in the CDR3. The V end was cut by 2 bases, the J end by 1 base, with 8 bases between.